The entry below describes one T cell receptor (beta chain). The PCR used 60 Vbeta and 13 Jbeta primers. The repertoire was sequenced with immunoSEQ multiplex PCR; TCRdb's copy has only in-frame clones and lacks some. The top ten hold approximately 0.55% of the sample, which has 150,000 to 200,000 clones, roughly four fifths seen once. This record belongs to a study of cytomegalovirus exposure and HLA in healthy donors. Study-wide context: In a previous analysis, 117 million unique TCR beta sequences were found from 150 million to 200 million T cells.

This TCR was recovered from a woman aged 50 to 60 in good health and CMV-seronegative. Sequencing was performed on PBMCs.

Written as DNA, the CDR3 is TGCGCCAGCAGCTTGGCCATTTTAGGGCAGGGGAGAGAGACCCAGTACTTC. Amino acids: CASSLAILGQGRETQYF. The V call is TRBV5-1, the J call TRBJ2-5; the D gene is possibly TRBD1 (6 bases). Trimming pared 0 bases from V and 4 bases from J, leaving 19 bases between. The CDR3 has 17 residues. Germline CDR1 and CDR2: SGHRS and YFSETQ.